This T cell receptor (beta chain) stems from a study of somatic mutations in cytotoxic T cells in rheumatoid arthritis. Study as a whole: Flow sorting at nearly 100% purity was applied to some V beta antibody-stained T-cell populations, which included V beta1+ cells sequenced for TCRB. General study findings and limits: Statistical analysis of the slight TRBV07 underrepresentation in rheumatoid arthritis patients did not adjust for multiple comparisons. Antigen targets of the expanded CD8+ clones remained unidentified. CD8+ T-cell clonality did not differ significantly between rheumatoid arthritis patients and age-matched healthy controls.

Worth noting for this clone: Its antigen is currently unknown.

Measured with immunoSEQ multiplex PCR; TCRdb has only the in-frame clones, and not every one. The sample yields about 13,000 clones, roughly 74% seen once. The V and J ends lost 4 bases and 6 bases, in that order; junction bases with no gene match: 9. Per the germline V gene, CDR1 is LNHDA and CDR2 is SQIVND (reference sequence). The CDR3 runs 16 residues. The sequenced sample was CD8+ T cells sorted from blood. The TCR originated in an adult with rheumatoid arthritis. This chain links TRBV19 with TRBJ2-1; 10 nucleotides agree with TRBD2. This CDR3 reads CASSTPPAGGPNEQFF. The CDR3 DNA follows: TGTGCCAGTAGTACCCCGCCAGCGGGAGGGCCCAATGAGCAGTTCTTC.